The clone carrying this T cell receptor (beta chain) came up a few times. Its antigen is unidentified. The data belong to a study of shared clonotypes between healthy human individuals. Study in general: Per donor, three plates held CD4 naive cells, three held CD4 memory, two held CD8 naive and one held CD8 memory.

The CDR3 is made up of 14 amino acids. Germline V gives CDR1 SGHRS, CDR2 YFSETQ. V was trimmed by 0 bases and J by 6 bases, leaving 11 bases between them. Findings of the study overall: Larger estimated richness was generally seen in naive subsets than in memory subsets. Non-shared clonotypes had lower generation probabilities than clonotypes shared by all four sorted-subset donors.

The table came from immunoSEQ multiplex PCR; TCRdb's copy has only in-frame clones and leaves some out. The repertoire holds about 680,000 clones, with 73% as singletons. The sample taken for sequencing was memory CD4+ T cells sorted from blood. The subset is: CD45RA-negative fraction. This TCR came from a woman aged 30 to 39 in good health. The V call is TRBV5-1, the J call TRBJ2-3; D perhaps matches TRBD2 (5 bases). The CDR3 sequence is CASSLAIGEDTQYF. CDR3 in DNA: TGCGCCAGCAGCTTGGCAATCGGGGAGGATACGCAGTATTTT.